In its sample, the clone carrying this TCR beta chain was seen a few times. The antigen remains unidentified. This CDR3 contains 14 residues. Germline lookup yields CDR1 SNHLY and CDR2 FYNNEI. V lost 2 bases and J lost 7, with 11 bases in between. These data originate in a study of cytomegalovirus exposure and HLA in healthy donors. Overall study context: Caucasian-associated ancestry cluster membership applied to approximately 80% of approximately 420 genotyped donors.

PCR employed 60 Vbeta and 13 Jbeta primers. Repertoires were generated with immunoSEQ multiplex PCR, while TCRdb's copy carries only in-frame clones and drops some. The sample gives under 200,000 clones, 79% of which show up once; over 2% is in the top ten. Findings and limits, study-wide: Later on, an analysis tied over 15,000 TCR beta sequences to HLA alleles at 0.05 false discovery rate. Reports described diagnosis of cytomegalovirus status by the classifier as highly specific and sensitive. V- and J-gene trimming of TCR beta was linked (in a later analysis) to a missense DCLRE1C variant.

The receptor was derived from a woman in her forties or fifties in good health and CMV-seronegative. The sample was PBMCs. The gene calls are TRBV2 and TRBJ1-4; D remains ambiguous. The CDR3 nucleotides read TGTGCCAGCAGTGAAAACCTAGGAAGTGAAAAACTGTTTTTT. It yields the protein CASSENLGSEKLFF.